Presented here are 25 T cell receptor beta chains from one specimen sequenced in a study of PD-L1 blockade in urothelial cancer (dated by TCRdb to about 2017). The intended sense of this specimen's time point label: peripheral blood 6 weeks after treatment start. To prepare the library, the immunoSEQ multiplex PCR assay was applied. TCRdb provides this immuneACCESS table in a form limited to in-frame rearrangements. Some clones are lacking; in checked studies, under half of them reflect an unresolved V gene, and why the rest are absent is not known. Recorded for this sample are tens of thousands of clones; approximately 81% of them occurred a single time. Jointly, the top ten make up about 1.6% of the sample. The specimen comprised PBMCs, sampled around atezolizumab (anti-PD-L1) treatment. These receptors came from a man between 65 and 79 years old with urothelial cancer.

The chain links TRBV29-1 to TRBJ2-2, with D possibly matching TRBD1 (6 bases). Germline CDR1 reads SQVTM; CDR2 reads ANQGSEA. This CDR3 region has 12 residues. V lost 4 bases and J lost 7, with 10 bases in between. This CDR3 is CSVGRGSGELFF. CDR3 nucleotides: TGCAGCGTTGGCAGGGGCAGCGGGGAGCTGTTTTTT.

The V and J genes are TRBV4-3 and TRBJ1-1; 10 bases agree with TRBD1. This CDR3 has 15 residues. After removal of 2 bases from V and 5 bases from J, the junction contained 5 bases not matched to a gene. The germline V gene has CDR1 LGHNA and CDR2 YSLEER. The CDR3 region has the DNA TGCGCCAGCAGCCAAATAGCGGGACAGGGGACTGAAGCTTTCTTT. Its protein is CASSQIAGQGTEAFF.

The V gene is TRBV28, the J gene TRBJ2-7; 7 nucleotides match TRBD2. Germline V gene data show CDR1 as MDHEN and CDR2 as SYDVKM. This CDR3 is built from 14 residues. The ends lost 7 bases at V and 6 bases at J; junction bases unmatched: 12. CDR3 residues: CASTAGTISCEQYF. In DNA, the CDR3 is TGTGCCAGCACCGCCGGGACTATAAGCTGCGAGCAGTACTTC.

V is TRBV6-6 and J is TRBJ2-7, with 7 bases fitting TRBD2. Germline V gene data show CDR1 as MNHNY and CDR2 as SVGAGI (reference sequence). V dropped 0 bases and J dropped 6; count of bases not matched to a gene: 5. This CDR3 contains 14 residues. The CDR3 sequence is CASSYSGRRTEQYF. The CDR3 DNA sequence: TGTGCCAGCAGTTACTCCGGGAGGCGTACCGAGCAGTACTTC.

The CDR3 protein is CASSLNDIRNTGELFF. CDR3 DNA: TGTGCCAGCTCACTAAACGACATTCGGAACACCGGGGAGCTGTTTTTT. The chain is built from TRBV18 and TRBJ2-2, with D uncertain. CDR3 length: 16 amino acids. Germline V gene data show CDR1 as KGHSH and CDR2 as LQKENI. V lost 4 bases and J 1 base, leaving 13 bases between the germline ends.

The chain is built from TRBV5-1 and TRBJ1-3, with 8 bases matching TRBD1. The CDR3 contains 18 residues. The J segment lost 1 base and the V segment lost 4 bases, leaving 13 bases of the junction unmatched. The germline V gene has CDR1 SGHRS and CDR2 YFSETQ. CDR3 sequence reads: CASSLYRGNPGSGNTIYF. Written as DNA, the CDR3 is TGCGCCAGCAGCCTGTACAGGGGGAACCCAGGATCTGGAAACACCATATATTTT.

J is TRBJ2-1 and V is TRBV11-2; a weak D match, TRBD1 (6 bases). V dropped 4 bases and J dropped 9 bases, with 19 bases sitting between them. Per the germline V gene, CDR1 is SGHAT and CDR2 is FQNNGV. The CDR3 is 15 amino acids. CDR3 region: CASSSSQGPHSEQFF. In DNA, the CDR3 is TGTGCCAGCAGCTCGTCACAGGGACCTCACAGTGAGCAGTTCTTC.

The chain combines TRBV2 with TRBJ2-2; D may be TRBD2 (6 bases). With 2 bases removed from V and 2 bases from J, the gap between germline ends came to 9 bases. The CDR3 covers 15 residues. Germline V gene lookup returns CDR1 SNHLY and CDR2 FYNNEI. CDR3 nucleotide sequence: TGTGCCAGCAGTGAATGGGGGGTAAACACCGGGGAGCTGTTTTTT. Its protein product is CASSEWGVNTGELFF.

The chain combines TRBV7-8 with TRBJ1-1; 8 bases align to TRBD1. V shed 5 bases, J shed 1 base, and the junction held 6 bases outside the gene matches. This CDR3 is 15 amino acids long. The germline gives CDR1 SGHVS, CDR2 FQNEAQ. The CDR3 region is CASSLQGQANTEAFF. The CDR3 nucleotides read TGTGCCAGCAGCCTTCAGGGACAGGCGAACACTGAAGCTTTCTTT.

Here the CDR3 DNA reads TGTGCCAGCTTAGGCCCTTGGGAGCAGCCCCAGCATTTT. This sequence encodes CASLGPWEQPQHF. The rearrangement joins TRBV6-1 to TRBJ1-5, with D unresolved. Trimming left V 8 bases short and J 7 bases short, with 15 bases between. The germline gives CDR1 MNHNS, CDR2 SASEGT. CDR3 length: 13 amino acids.

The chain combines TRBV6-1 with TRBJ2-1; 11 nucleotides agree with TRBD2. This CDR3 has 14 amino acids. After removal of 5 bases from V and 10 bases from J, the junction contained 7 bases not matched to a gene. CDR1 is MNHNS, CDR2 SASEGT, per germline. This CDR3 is CASSPGLAALEQFF. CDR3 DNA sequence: TGTGCCAGCAGTCCGGGACTAGCGGCATTGGAGCAGTTCTTC.

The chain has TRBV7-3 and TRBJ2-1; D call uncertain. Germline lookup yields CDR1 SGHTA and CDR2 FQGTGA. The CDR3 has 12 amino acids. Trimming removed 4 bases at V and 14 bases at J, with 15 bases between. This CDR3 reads CASSYGSKEKFF. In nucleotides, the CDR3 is TGTGCCAGCAGCTACGGGTCGAAAGAGAAGTTCTTC.

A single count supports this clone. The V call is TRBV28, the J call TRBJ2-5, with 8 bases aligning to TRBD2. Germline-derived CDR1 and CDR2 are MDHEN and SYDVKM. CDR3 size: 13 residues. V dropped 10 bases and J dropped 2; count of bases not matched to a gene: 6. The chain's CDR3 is CATAGTSQETQYF. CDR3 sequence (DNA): TGTGCCACCGCCGGGACTAGTCAAGAGACCCAGTACTTC.

This CDR3 is CASSLDQAQPQHF. CDR3 coding DNA: TGTGCCAGCAGCTTAGACCAGGCCCAGCCCCAGCATTTT. The chain carries TRBV11-1 and TRBJ1-5; D remains unclear. The CDR3 contains 13 residues. CDR1 and CDR2 (germline): SGHAT, FQDESV (reference sequence). The V end was cut by 1 base, the J end by 7 bases, with 8 bases between.

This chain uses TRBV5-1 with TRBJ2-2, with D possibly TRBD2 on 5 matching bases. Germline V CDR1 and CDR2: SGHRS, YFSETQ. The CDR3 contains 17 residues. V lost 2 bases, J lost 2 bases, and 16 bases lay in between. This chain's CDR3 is CASSFLSGKSNTGELFF. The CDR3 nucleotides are TGCGCCAGCAGCTTTCTGTCGGGGAAATCAAACACCGGGGAGCTGTTTTTT.

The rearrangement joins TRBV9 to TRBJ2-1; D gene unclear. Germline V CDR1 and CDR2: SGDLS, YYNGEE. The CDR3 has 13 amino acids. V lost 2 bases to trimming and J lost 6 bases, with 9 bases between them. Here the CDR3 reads CASSVSPSNEQFF. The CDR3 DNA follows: TGTGCCAGCAGCGTCTCCCCCTCCAATGAGCAGTTCTTC.

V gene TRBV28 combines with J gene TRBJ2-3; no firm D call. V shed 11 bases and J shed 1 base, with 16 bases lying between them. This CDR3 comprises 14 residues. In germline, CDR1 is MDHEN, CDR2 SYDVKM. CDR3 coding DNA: TGTGCCTCTACTGGAGCGTTTGGCACAGATACGCAGTATTTT. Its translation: CASTGAFGTDTQYF.

The CDR3 region has the DNA TGCAGCGCCTGGACAGGTCCTATCTCTGGAAACACCATATATTTT. Protein product: CSAWTGPISGNTIYF. The rearrangement links TRBV29-1 to TRBJ1-3; 7 nucleotides align to TRBD1. This CDR3 contains 15 residues. V was pared by 7 bases and J by 0 bases, with 9 bases of the junction left unmatched. The germline CDR1 and CDR2 sequences are SQVTM and ANQGSEA.

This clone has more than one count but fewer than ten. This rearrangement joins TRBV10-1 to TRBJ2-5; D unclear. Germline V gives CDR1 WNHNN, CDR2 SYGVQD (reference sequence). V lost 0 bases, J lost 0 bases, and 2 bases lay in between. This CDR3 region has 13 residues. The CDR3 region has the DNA TGCGCCAGCAGTGAGTCCTACCAAGAGACCCAGTACTTC. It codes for CASSESYQETQYF.

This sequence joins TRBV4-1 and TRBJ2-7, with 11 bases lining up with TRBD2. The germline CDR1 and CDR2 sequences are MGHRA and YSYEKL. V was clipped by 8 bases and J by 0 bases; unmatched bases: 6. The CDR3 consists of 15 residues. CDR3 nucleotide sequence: TGCGCCAGCGGGCTAGCGGGAGGTGGCTCCTACGAGCAGTACTTC. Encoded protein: CASGLAGGGSYEQYF.

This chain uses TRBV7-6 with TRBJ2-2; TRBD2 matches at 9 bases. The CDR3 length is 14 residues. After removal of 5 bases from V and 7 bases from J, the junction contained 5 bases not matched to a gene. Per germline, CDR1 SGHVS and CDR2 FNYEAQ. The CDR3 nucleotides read TGTGCCAGCAGCAGTAGCGGGAGTTTCGGGGAGCTGTTTTTT. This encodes CASSSSGSFGELFF.

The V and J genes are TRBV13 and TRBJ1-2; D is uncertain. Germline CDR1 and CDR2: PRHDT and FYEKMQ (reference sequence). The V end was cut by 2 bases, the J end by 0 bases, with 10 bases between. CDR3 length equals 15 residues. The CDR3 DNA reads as TGTGCCAGCAGCTTACCGACACCAGCTAACTATGGCTACACCTTC. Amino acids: CASSLPTPANYGYTF.

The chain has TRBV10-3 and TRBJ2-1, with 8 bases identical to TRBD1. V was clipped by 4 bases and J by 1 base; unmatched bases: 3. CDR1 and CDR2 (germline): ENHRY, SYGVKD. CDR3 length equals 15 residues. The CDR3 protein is CAISGDRGSYNEQFF. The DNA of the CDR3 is TGTGCCATCAGTGGAGACAGGGGATCCTACAATGAGCAGTTCTTC.

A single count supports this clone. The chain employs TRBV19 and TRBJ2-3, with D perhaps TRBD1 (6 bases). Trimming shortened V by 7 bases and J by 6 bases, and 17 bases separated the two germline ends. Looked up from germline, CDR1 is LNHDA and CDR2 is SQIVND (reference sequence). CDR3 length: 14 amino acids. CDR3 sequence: CASTYRVMGDTQYF. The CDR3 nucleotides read TGTGCCAGTACCTACAGGGTTATGGGTGATACGCAGTATTTT.

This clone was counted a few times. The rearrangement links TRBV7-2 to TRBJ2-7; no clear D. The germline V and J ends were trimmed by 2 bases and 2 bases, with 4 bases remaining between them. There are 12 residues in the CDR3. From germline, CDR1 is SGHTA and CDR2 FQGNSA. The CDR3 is CASSLSAYEQYF. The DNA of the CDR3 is TGTGCCAGCAGCTTATCCGCCTACGAGCAGTACTTC.